The rows below give T cell receptor beta chains drawn from one sample of a study of cytomegalovirus exposure and HLA in healthy donors. The protocol was immunoSEQ multiplex PCR, while the TCRdb copy is restricted to in-frame clones and leaves out a portion. The table shows 150,000 to 200,000 clones, with 77% occurring only once. The sequencing input was PBMCs. Source of these receptors: a man aged 18 to 35 in good health and CMV-seronegative. CDR3s include the opening cysteine and the closing phenylalanine or tryptophan. Each record gives: V gene, D gene, J gene, clone size, CDR3 protein, CDR3 DNA. A D gene is named only where the DNA matches it firmly. The size field is filled for only some rows; it gives once, few, many or a size class.

TRBV5-1	.	TRBJ2-7	.	CASSSGGAGGYEQYF	TGCGCCAGCAGCTCGGGCGGGGCCGGTGGGTACGAGCAGTACTTC
TRBV7-3	.	TRBJ2-2	few	CASSLHGNTGELFF	TGTGCCAGCAGCTTACACGGGAACACCGGGGAGCTGTTTTTT
TRBV5-6	.	TRBJ1-2	.	CASSRAPYGYTF	TGTGCCAGCAGCCGAGCTCCCTATGGCTACACCTTC
TRBV18	TRBD1	TRBJ1-4	.	CASSPFPGQVDEKLFF	TGTGCCAGCTCACCCTTTCCCGGACAGGTAGATGAAAAACTGTTTTTT
TRBV21-1	.	TRBJ1-1	.	CASSKGGDRASNTEAFF	TGTGCCAGCAGCAAAGGTGGGGACAGGGCCTCAAACACTGAAGCTTTCTTT
TRBV5-5	.	TRBJ2-3	.	CASSLSGTLSTDTQYF	TGTGCCAGCAGCTTGTCAGGGACATTGAGCACAGATACGCAGTATTTT
TRBV4-2	TRBD1	TRBJ2-6	.	CASSQGTSTGGISGANVLTF	TGTGCCAGCAGCCAAGGTACCTCGACAGGGGGTATCTCTGGGGCCAACGTCCTGACTTTC
TRBV2	.	TRBJ2-3	few	CASSQDTYTQYF	TGTGCCAGCAGTCAAGACACGTATACGCAGTATTTT
TRBV7-9	.	TRBJ1-2	once	CASSLVSGLAGYTF	TGTGCCAGCAGCTTAGTTTCTGGTCTGGCTGGCTACACCTTC
TRBV5-1	TRBD2	TRBJ2-1	.	CASSLGGLAGGGPYNEQFF	TGCGCCAGCAGCTTGGGAGGACTAGCGGGGGGTGGACCCTACAATGAGCAGTTCTTC
TRBV2	.	TRBJ1-1	.	CASSVQGIGNTEAFF	TGTGCCAGCAGTGTTCAGGGAATTGGGAACACTGAAGCTTTCTTT
TRBV6-5	.	TRBJ1-1	.	CASRPGVGDTEAFF	TGTGCCAGCAGGCCAGGGGTCGGGGACACTGAAGCTTTCTTT
TRBV9	TRBD1	TRBJ1-1	.	CASSVETGGSEAFF	TGTGCCAGCAGCGTCGAGACAGGGGGATCTGAAGCTTTCTTT
TRBV29-1	TRBD2	TRBJ2-5	.	CSVEGALAGEWGLQETQYF	TGCAGCGTTGAAGGGGCCCTAGCGGGAGAATGGGGGTTACAAGAGACCCAGTACTTC
TRBV15	.	TRBJ1-3	.	CATSSGRTVGNTIYF	TGTGCCACCAGCTCTGGCAGGACAGTCGGAAACACCATATATTTT
TRBV4-1	TRBD2	TRBJ2-1	.	CASSQTGGANNEQFF	TGCGCCAGCAGCCAAACCGGGGGGGCTAACAATGAGCAGTTCTTC
TRBV5-6	TRBD1	TRBJ1-1	.	CASSLLGQGAGTEAFF	TGTGCCAGCAGCTTGTTAGGACAGGGGGCAGGGACTGAAGCTTTCTTT
TRBV12-5	.	TRBJ2-1	.	CASGLAPGTRGNEQFF	TGTGCTAGTGGTTTGGCACCGGGGACAAGGGGCAATGAGCAGTTCTTC
TRBV5-4	TRBD2	TRBJ2-5	.	CASSLEGLAGMETQYF	TGTGCCAGCAGCTTGGAGGGACTAGCGGGGATGGAGACCCAGTACTTC
TRBV7-2	TRBD1	TRBJ1-5	.	CASSLVGTGGGQPQHF	TGTGCCAGCAGCTTAGTAGGGACAGGGGGCGGTCAGCCCCAGCATTTT
TRBV29-1	TRBD1	TRBJ1-1	.	CSVEPLDRGITEAFF	TGCAGCGTTGAACCGTTGGACAGGGGTATCACTGAAGCTTTCTTT
TRBV29-1	.	TRBJ2-7	.	CSVASTRGSYEQYF	TGCAGCGTGGCTAGCACAAGAGGGTCCTACGAGCAGTACTTC
TRBV5-6	.	TRBJ2-7	.	CASSLGPGAYEQYF	TGTGCCAGCAGCTTGGGCCCAGGGGCCTACGAGCAGTACTTC
TRBV7-8	.	TRBJ1-5	once	CASSLAEWGGNQPQHF	TGTGCCAGCAGCTTAGCGGAATGGGGAGGCAATCAGCCCCAGCATTTT
TRBV21-1	.	TRBJ1-3	.	CASSKTEISSGNTIYF	TGTGCCAGCAGCAAGACAGAGATTAGCTCTGGAAACACCATATATTTT
TRBV7-8	.	TRBJ2-7	.	CASSLGTTDYEQYF	TGTGCCAGCAGCTTAGGAACAACAGACTACGAGCAGTACTTC
TRBV4-2	TRBD2	TRBJ2-1	.	CASSPTLAGPAYNEQFF	TGTGCCAGCAGCCCGACTTTAGCGGGTCCCGCCTACAATGAGCAGTTCTTC
TRBV7-8	TRBD2	TRBJ2-7	.	CASRLGGGYEQYF	TGTGCCAGCAGATTGGGGGGGGGCTACGAGCAGTACTTC
TRBV7-9	TRBD2	TRBJ2-7	.	CASSSEGPREVDEQYF	TGTGCCAGCAGCTCCGAAGGGCCGCGGGAGGTCGACGAGCAGTACTTC
TRBV6-6	.	TRBJ1-6	.	CASNNGQGTYSPLHF	TGTGCCAGCAACAACGGGCAGGGCACGTATTCACCCCTCCACTTT
TRBV27	TRBD2	TRBJ2-5	.	CASSFDPPGTRQETQYF	TGTGCCAGCAGTTTCGACCCGCCCGGGACTAGGCAAGAGACCCAGTACTTC
TRBV7-2	TRBD1	TRBJ1-1	.	CASSLASTGGQVTEAFF	TGTGCCAGCAGCTTAGCAAGCACAGGGGGCCAGGTCACTGAAGCTTTCTTT
TRBV30	.	TRBJ2-5	.	CAWSVSEETQYF	TGTGCCTGGAGTGTTTCGGAAGAGACCCAGTACTTC
TRBV6-5	.	TRBJ1-6	.	CASSGRAQTNSPLHF	TGTGCCAGCAGTGGGAGGGCCCAAACCAATTCACCCCTCCACTTT
TRBV6-1	.	TRBJ2-7	.	CASSHRDYEQYF	TGTGCCAGCAGTCACAGGGACTACGAGCAGTACTTC
TRBV4-3	.	TRBJ1-1	few	CASSQGGYGAEAFF	TGCGCCAGCAGCCAAGGAGGCTACGGGGCTGAAGCTTTCTTT
TRBV7-8	.	TRBJ1-2	few	CASSLGRDGYTF	TGTGCCAGCAGCTTAGGCAGGGATGGCTACACCTTC
TRBV7-8	TRBD1	TRBJ2-1	few	CASSLRQGPYNEQFF	TGTGCCAGCAGCCTGAGACAGGGACCCTACAATGAGCAGTTCTTC
TRBV18	.	TRBJ2-5	.	CASSPTQGSAETQYF	TGTGCCAGCTCACCGACACAGGGTTCTGCGGAGACCCAGTACTTC
TRBV18	.	TRBJ1-4	.	CASSPNRKDEKLFF	TGTGCCAGCTCACCGAACAGGAAGGATGAAAAACTGTTTTTT
TRBV7-9	.	TRBJ1-2	.	CASSLDISGGYTF	TGTGCCAGCAGCTTAGATATCTCGGGGGGCTACACCTTC
TRBV5-1	.	TRBJ2-1	.	CASSSGFSGSFRNEQFF	TGCGCCAGCAGCTCCGGTTTTTCCGGGAGTTTTAGGAATGAGCAGTTCTTC
TRBV4-3	TRBD2	TRBJ2-2	.	CASSQVIRLAGNVVGELFF	TGCGCCAGCAGCCAAGTAATCAGACTAGCGGGAAACGTGGTCGGGGAGCTGTTTTTT
TRBV4-1	TRBD1	TRBJ1-2	.	CASSQMWTGYGYTF	TGCGCCAGCAGCCAAATGTGGACAGGCTATGGCTACACCTTC
TRBV7-8	.	TRBJ2-3	.	CASSFGQVGRSTDTQYF	TGTGCCAGCAGCTTTGGGCAGGTTGGGAGGAGCACAGATACGCAGTATTTT
TRBV19	TRBD1	TRBJ1-1	.	CASSIVGLRTGLNTEAFF	TGTGCCAGTAGTATAGTCGGGCTAAGGACAGGCCTGAACACTGAAGCTTTCTTT
TRBV5-6	TRBD1	TRBJ2-7	.	CASSLPGQGTGEQYF	TGTGCCAGCAGCTTACCGGGACAGGGTACGGGCGAGCAGTACTTC
TRBV29-1	.	TRBJ1-2	.	CSVEAENYGYTF	TGCAGCGTTGAGGCGGAGAACTATGGCTACACCTTC
TRBV5-6	.	TRBJ1-1	.	CASSFRRGEAFF	TGTGCCAGCAGCTTTCGGCGGGGTGAAGCTTTCTTT
TRBV11-2	.	TRBJ1-5	.	CASSLDYGPQHF	TGTGCCAGCAGCTTAGATTACGGGCCCCAGCATTTT
TRBV6-5	TRBD1	TRBJ1-2	few	CASSVDRGDGYTF	TGTGCCAGCAGTGTGGACAGGGGGGATGGCTACACCTTC
TRBV5-4	.	TRBJ2-5	.	CASSSYQETQYF	TGTGCCAGCAGCTCGTACCAAGAGACCCAGTACTTC